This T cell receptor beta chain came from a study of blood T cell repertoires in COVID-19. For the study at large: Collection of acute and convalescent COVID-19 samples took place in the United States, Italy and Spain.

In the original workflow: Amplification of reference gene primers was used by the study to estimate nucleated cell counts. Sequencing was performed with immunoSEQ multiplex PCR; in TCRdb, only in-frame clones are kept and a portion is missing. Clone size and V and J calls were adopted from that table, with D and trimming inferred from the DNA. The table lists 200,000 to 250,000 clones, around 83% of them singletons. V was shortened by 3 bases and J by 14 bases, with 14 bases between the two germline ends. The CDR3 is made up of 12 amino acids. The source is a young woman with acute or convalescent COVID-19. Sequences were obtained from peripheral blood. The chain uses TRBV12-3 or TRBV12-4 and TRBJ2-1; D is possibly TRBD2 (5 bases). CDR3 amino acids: CASSFISDYEFF. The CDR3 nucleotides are TGTGCCAGCAGTTTTATAAGCGACTACGAGTTCTTC.